This TCR beta chain was sequenced for a study of blood T cell repertoires in COVID-19. Study as a whole: PBMCs, B-cell-depleted T cells, or T cells were the source of the cDNA or gDNA that made up the material.

The CDR3 contains 14 residues. Germline V gene lookup returns CDR1 MNHEY and CDR2 SMNVEV (reference sequence). The ends lost 8 bases at V and 6 bases at J; junction bases unmatched: 10. Clones were read by immunoSEQ multiplex PCR, and TCRdb kept only the in-frame ones, dropping some. The table shows roughly 210,000 clones, with approximately 90% occurring only once. The source material was peripheral blood. This sequence originates from a man between 65 and 80 years old with acute or convalescent COVID-19. The rearrangement links TRBV27 to TRBJ2-3, with 8 bases that match TRBD2. The CDR3 reads CASGTSGPSDTQYF. The CDR3 nucleotides read TGTGCCAGCGGGACTAGTGGTCCTTCGGATACGCAGTATTTT.